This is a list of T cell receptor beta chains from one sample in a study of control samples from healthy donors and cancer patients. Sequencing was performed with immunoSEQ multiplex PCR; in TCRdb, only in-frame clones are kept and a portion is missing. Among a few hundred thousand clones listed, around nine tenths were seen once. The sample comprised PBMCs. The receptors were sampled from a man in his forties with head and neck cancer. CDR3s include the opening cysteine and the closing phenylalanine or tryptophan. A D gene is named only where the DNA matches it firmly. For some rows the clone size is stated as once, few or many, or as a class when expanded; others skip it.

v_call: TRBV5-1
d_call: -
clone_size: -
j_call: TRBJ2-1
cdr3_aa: CASSSRSDVYNEQFF
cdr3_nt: TGCGCCAGCAGCTCCCGTTCTGACGTTTACAATGAGCAGTTCTTC

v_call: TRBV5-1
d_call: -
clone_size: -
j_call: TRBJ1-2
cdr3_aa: CASSSEEGGYGYTF
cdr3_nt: TGCGCCAGCAGCTCGGAAGAGGGAGGCTATGGCTACACCTTC

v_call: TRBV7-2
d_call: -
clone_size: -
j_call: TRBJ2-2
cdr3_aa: CASSLALRSPNTGELFF
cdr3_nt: TGTGCCAGCAGCTTAGCGCTGAGGAGTCCCAACACCGGGGAGCTGTTTTTT

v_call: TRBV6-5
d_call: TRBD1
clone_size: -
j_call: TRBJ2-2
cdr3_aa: CASRPRTGNPGELFF
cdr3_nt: TGTGCCAGCAGACCTCGGACAGGGAACCCCGGGGAGCTGTTTTTT

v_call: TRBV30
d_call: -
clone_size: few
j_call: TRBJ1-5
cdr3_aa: CAWRGDGNQPQHF
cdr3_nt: TGTGCCTGGAGGGGGGACGGGAATCAGCCCCAGCATTTT

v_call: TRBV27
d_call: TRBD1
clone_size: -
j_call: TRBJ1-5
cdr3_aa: CASSLSKGASNQPQHF
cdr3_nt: TGTGCCAGCAGTTTATCGAAGGGGGCTAGCAATCAGCCCCAGCATTTT

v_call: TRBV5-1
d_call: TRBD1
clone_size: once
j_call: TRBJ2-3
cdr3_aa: CASSLGDRDLTDTQYF
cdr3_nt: TGCGCCAGCAGCTTGGGGGACAGGGACCTCACAGATACGCAGTATTTT

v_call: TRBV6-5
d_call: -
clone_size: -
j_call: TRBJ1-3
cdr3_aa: CASGLRALPDGNTIYF
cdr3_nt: TGTGCCAGCGGTTTGAGGGCCTTACCGGACGGAAACACCATATATTTT

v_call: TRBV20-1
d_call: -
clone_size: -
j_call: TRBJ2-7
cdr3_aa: CSAPGGHEQYF
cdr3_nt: TGCAGTGCCCCGGGGGGCCACGAGCAGTACTTC

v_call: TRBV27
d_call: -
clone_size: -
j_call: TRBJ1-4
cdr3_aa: CASSLFRLSGEKLFF
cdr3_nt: TGTGCCAGCAGTTTATTTCGGCTGTCTGGGGAAAAACTGTTTTTT

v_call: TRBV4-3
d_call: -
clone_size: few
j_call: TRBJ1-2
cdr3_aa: CASSQDRLAGAFYGYTF
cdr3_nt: TGCGCCAGCAGCCAAGATCGGCTTGCAGGGGCATTCTATGGCTACACCTTC

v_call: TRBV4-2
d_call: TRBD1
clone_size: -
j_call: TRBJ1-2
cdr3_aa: CASSHDRETGYGYTF
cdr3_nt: TGTGCCAGCAGCCACGACAGGGAGACGGGATATGGCTACACCTTC

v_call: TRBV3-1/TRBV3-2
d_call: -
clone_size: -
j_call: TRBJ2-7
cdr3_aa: CASSQDTYEQYF
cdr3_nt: TGTGCCAGCAGCCAAGACACCTACGAGCAGTACTTC

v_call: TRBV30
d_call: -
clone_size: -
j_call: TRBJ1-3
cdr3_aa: CAWSIRSVGTIYF
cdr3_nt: TGTGCCTGGAGTATTCGCTCCGTGGGCACCATATATTTT

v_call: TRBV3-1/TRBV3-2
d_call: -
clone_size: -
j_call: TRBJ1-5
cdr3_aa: CASSQGRDTVSNQPQHF
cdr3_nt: TGTGCCAGCAGCCAGGGAAGGGATACCGTTAGCAATCAGCCCCAGCATTTT

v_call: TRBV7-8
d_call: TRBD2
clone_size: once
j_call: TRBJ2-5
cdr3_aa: CASSAIAGGSETQYF
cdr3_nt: TGTGCCAGCAGCGCTATAGCGGGAGGCAGCGAGACCCAGTACTTC

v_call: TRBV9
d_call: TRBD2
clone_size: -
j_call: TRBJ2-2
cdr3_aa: CASSVIAGPTGELFF
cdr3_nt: TGTGCCAGCAGCGTTATAGCGGGTCCTACCGGGGAGCTGTTTTTT

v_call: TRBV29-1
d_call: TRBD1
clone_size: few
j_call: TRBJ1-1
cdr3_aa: CSVGQGPTEAFF
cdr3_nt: TGCAGCGTGGGACAGGGGCCCACTGAAGCTTTCTTT

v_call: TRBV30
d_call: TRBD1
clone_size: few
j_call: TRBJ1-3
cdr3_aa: CAWVRDRAKGNTIYF
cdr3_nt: TGTGCCTGGGTTCGGGACAGGGCAAAAGGAAACACCATATATTTT

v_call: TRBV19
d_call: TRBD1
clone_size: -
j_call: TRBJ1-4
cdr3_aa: CASSFQGGVEKLFF
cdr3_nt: TGTGCCAGCTCTTTCCAGGGGGGAGTTGAAAAACTGTTTTTT

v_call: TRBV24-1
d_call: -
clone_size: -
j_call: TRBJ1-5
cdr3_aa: CATSVGGASQPQHF
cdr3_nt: TGTGCCACCAGTGTAGGGGGGGCTAGCCAGCCCCAGCATTTT

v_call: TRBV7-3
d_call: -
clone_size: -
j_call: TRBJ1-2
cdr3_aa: CASSSLPGPLVGYTF
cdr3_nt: TGTGCCAGCAGCTCTCTCCCGGGACCCCTGGTCGGCTACACCTTC

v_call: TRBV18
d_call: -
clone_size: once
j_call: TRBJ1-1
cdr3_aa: CASSPPRNTEAFF
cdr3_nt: TGTGCCAGCTCACCACCGAGGAACACTGAAGCTTTCTTT

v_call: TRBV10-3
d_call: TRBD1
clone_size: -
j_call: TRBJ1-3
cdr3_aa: CAISDRDRVSGNTIYF
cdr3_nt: TGTGCCATCAGTGACCGGGACAGGGTCTCTGGAAACACCATATATTTT

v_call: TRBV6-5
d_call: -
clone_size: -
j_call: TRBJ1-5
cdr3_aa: CASRNSNQPQHF
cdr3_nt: TGTGCCAGCAGAAATAGCAATCAGCCCCAGCATTTT

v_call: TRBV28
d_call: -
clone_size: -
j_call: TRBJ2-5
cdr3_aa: CATTAGGTETQYF
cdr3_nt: TGTGCCACCACCGCCGGGGGCACAGAGACCCAGTACTTC

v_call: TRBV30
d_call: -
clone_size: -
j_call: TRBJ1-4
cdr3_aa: CAWSDGYGEKLFF
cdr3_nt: TGTGCCTGGAGTGATGGTTACGGTGAAAAACTGTTTTTT

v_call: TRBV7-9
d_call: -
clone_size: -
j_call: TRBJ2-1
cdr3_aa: CASSLVAGTLVDEQFF
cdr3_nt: TGTGCCAGCAGCTTAGTGGCCGGGACACTAGTCGATGAGCAGTTCTTC

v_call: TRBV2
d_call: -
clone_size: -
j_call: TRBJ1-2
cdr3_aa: CASSEALKGGYTF
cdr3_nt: TGTGCCAGCAGTGAAGCACTCAAAGGGGGCTACACCTTC

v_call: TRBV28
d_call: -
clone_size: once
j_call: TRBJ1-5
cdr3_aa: CASTQAVQPQHF
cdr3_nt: TGTGCCAGTACGCAGGCTGTGCAGCCCCAGCATTTT

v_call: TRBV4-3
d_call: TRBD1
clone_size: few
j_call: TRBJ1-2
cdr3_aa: CASSQENRGWSGYTF
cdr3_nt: TGCGCCAGCAGCCAAGAGAACAGGGGGTGGTCTGGCTACACCTTC

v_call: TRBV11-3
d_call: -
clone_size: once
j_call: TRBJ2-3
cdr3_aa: CASSPGWGADTQYF
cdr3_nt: TGTGCCAGCAGCCCGGGGTGGGGGGCCGATACGCAGTATTTT

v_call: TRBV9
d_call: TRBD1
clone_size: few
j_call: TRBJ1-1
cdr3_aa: CASSVTGMNTEAFF
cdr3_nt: TGTGCCAGCAGCGTGACAGGGATGAACACTGAAGCTTTCTTT

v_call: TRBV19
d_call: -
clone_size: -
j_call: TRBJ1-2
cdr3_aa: CASRDNVVYGYTF
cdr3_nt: TGTGCCAGTAGGGACAACGTGGTCTATGGCTACACCTTC

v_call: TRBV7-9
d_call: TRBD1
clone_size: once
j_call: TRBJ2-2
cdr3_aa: CASSLGQGGGELFF
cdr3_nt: TGTGCCAGCAGCCTAGGACAGGGCGGCGGGGAGCTGTTTTTT

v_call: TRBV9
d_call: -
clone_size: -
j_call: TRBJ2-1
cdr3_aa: CASSVVGNLGNEQFF
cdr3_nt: TGTGCCAGCAGCGTAGTGGGGAACCTCGGCAATGAGCAGTTCTTC

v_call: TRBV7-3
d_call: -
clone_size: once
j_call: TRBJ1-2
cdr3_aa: CASSPTANYGYTF
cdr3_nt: TGTGCCAGCAGCCCCACAGCTAACTATGGCTACACCTTC

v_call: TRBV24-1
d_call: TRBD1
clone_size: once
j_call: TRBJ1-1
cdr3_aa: CATSDSGRGQGALPVTEAFF
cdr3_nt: TGTGCCACCAGTGATTCCGGGAGGGGGCAGGGGGCCCTGCCTGTCACTGAAGCTTTCTTT

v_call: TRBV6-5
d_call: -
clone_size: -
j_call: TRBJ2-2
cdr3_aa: CASRGLGELFF
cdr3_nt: TGTGCCAGCCGAGGACTCGGGGAGCTGTTTTTT

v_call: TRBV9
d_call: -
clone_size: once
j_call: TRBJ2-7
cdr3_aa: CASSAPTGYEQYF
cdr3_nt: TGTGCCAGCAGCGCCCCGACTGGGTACGAGCAGTACTTC

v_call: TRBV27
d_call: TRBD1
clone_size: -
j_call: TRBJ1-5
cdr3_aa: CASSLGTGGNQPQHF
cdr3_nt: TGTGCCAGCAGTTTAGGGACAGGGGGGAATCAGCCCCAGCATTTT

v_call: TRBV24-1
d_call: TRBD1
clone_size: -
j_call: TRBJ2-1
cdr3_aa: CATSDRSGTGWYNEQFF
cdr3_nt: TGTGCCACCAGTGATAGATCCGGGACAGGGTGGTACAATGAGCAGTTCTTC

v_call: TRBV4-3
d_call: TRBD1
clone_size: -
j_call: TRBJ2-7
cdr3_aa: CASSQGDRGPYEQYF
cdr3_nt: TGCGCCAGCAGCCAAGGGGACAGGGGCCCCTACGAGCAGTACTTC

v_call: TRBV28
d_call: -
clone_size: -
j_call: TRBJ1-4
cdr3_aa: CASSVRDGATNEKLFF
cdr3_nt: TGTGCCAGCAGTGTCCGGGACGGAGCAACTAATGAAAAACTGTTTTTT

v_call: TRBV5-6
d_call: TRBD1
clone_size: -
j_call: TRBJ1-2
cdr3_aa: CASGEPDRAGDGYTF
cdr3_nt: TGTGCCAGCGGGGAGCCGGACAGGGCCGGTGATGGCTACACCTTC

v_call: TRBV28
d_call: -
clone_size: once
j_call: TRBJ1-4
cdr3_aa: CASSLGGLQGNEKLFF
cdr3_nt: TGTGCCAGCAGTTTAGGGGGGTTACAGGGTAATGAAAAACTGTTTTTT